This T cell receptor (beta chain) was identified in a study of T-cell reconstitution after alpha-beta-depleted transplantation in children. A TCRbeta library incorporating unique molecular identifiers was prepared. TCRdb called the PCR reads again in MiXCR, with one record for every CDR3 protein. This table has 240,000 or so distinct CDR3 sequences, 12% appearing once. Germline trimming cut 3 bases from V and 7 bases from J; bases unmatched to any gene: 16. Germline V CDR1 and CDR2: SGHAT, FQNNGV. This CDR3 spans 19 amino acids. This material consisted of PBMCs from the stem cell graft donor, taken from the stem cell graft. This TCR derives from a human donor who donated a stem cell graft to a child with acute lymphoblastic leukemia. The chain carries TRBV11-2 and TRBJ2-1; TRBD2 agrees at 12 bases. CDR3 protein: CASSFLPWASGGALNEQFF. Written as DNA, the CDR3 is TGTGCCAGCAGCTTCCTACCTTGGGCTAGCGGGGGGGCCTTAAATGAGCAGTTCTTC.